This T cell receptor (beta chain) was sequenced during a study of cytomegalovirus exposure and HLA in healthy donors. Study details: Genotyping of 398 donors showed that 65% to 90% belonged to the Caucasian-associated ancestry cluster.

In the PCR, 60 Vbeta and 13 Jbeta primers were used. Only in-frame clones appear in the TCRdb table, and some are missing; sequencing was by immunoSEQ multiplex PCR. The table records 200,000 to 250,000 clones, about 85% of them present only once. This CDR3 has 16 residues. V lost 0 bases to trimming and J lost 5 bases, with 18 bases between them. Germline V gene sequence: CDR1 SGDLS, CDR2 YYNGEE. This chain joins TRBV9 and TRBJ2-7; D possibly corresponds to TRBD2 (6 bases). The sequencing sample was made of PBMCs. The origin of this receptor is a human donor in good health. CDR3 nucleotides: TGTGCCAGCAGCGTAGAGGGGCCGGGGGTCCCCAACGAGCAGTACTTC. Protein: CASSVEGPGVPNEQYF.